The 32 T cell receptor beta chains presented below share a single source sample, sequenced in a study of PD-1 blockade in classical Hodgkin lymphoma (dated by TCRdb to 2018 to 2021). Library construction relied on the immunoSEQ multiplex PCR assay. In its TCRdb copy, this immuneACCESS table keeps in-frame sequences only and misses some clones. Where compared with another copy, unresolved V genes explain less than half of these, and the others have no known cause. In all, the sample holds 30,000 to 40,000 clones, and 90% of those were seen once. Together, the top ten hold approximately 0.23% of the sample. The time point label, as the study defines it: cycle 1 day 1 (C1D1), immediately before nivolumab initiation. Every trial patient had relapsed following autologous stem cell transplantation, and prior brentuximab vedotin exposure was what differed among cohorts A, B and C. A Miltenyi CD4+ T cell isolation kit was used for magnetic negative selection to purify CD4+ T cells from thawed PBMCs.

The specimen comprised CD4+ T cells from blood, sampled at baseline. These receptors were taken from a human donor with classical Hodgkin lymphoma.

The chain employs TRBV18 and TRBJ2-1; the D gene is possibly TRBD2 (6 bases). The germline gives CDR1 KGHSH, CDR2 LQKENI. There are 12 residues in the CDR3. V was shortened by 2 bases and J by 8 bases, with 7 bases between the two germline ends. CDR3 residues: CASSPAGHEQFF. CDR3 nucleotides: TGTGCCAGCTCACCAGCGGGGCATGAGCAGTTCTTC.

This clone was counted once. The rearrangement uses TRBV2 and TRBJ1-1; D is unclear. Trimming removed 6 bases from V and 8 bases from J, with 10 bases in between. Germline CDR1 reads SNHLY; CDR2 reads FYNNEI. The CDR3 extends over 11 amino acids. CDR3 sequence reads: CASRTDPEAFF. CDR3 coding DNA: TGTGCCAGCAGAACAGACCCCGAAGCTTTCTTT. Variable domain in full (rest from reference TRBV2 and TRBJ1-1): EPEVTQTPSHQVTQMGQEVILRCVPISNHLYFYWYRQILGQKVEFLVSFYNNEISEKSEIFDDQFSVERPDGSNFTLKIRSTKLEDSAMYFCASRTDPEAFFGQGTRLTVV.

This chain uses TRBV5-5 with TRBJ2-7; perhaps TRBD1 as D (6 bases). Trimming cost V 2 bases and J 2 bases, with 20 bases left between them. CDR1 SGHKS and CDR2 YYEKEE come from the germline V gene (reference sequence). There are 17 residues in the CDR3. Here the CDR3 DNA reads TGTGCCAGCAGCTTTAAGGCGTCAGGGGCCCACCCCTACGAGCAGTACTTC. This translates into CASSFKASGAHPYEQYF. The whole variable domain, remainder taken from reference TRBV5-5 and TRBJ2-7, is DAGVTQSPTHLIKTRGQQVTLRCSPISGHKSVSWYQQVLGQGPQFIFQYYEKEERGRGNFPDRFSARQFPNYSSELNVNALLLGDSALYLCASSFKASGAHPYEQYFGPGTRLTVT.

CDR3 loop: CASTDGGGGWTEAFF. The CDR3, as DNA: TGTGCCAGCACGGATGGCGGGGGCGGCTGGACTGAAGCTTTCTTT. This sequence joins TRBV28 and TRBJ1-1; D might be TRBD1 (6 bases). Trimming left V 7 bases short and J 5 bases short, with 20 bases between. CDR1 is MDHEN, CDR2 SYDVKM, per germline. The CDR3 runs to 15 residues.

This chain links TRBV28 with TRBJ2-7; 12 bases map to TRBD2. Germline V lookup: CDR1 MDHEN, CDR2 SYDVKM. This CDR3 contains 15 residues. J gave up 4 bases and V 6 bases, and 7 bases lay outside the gene matches. The CDR3 DNA reads TGTGCCAGCAGCCCCGGACTAGCGGGAACGTACGAGCAGTACTTC. Translating it yields CASSPGLAGTYEQYF.

CDR3 sequence: CASTRSRNTGELFF. The CDR3 coding sequence is TGTGCCAGCACGCGGTCAAGGAACACCGGGGAGCTGTTTTTT. This chain connects TRBV6-5 to TRBJ2-2; D remains unclear. Germline CDR1 and CDR2: MNHEY and SVGAGI. Trimming took 7 bases from V and 1 from J, leaving 10 bases between them. This CDR3 has 14 amino acids.

The chain couples TRBV7-9 to TRBJ2-7; TRBD2 agrees at 7 bases. Per the germline V gene, CDR1 is SEHNR and CDR2 is FQNEAQ (reference sequence). The CDR3 contains 15 residues. Trimming cost V 1 base and J 2 bases; bases outside gene matches: 5. The CDR3 nucleotides read TGTGCCAGCAGCTTAGTACGGGAGGCAACCTACGAGCAGTACTTC. Protein: CASSLVREATYEQYF.

V and J are TRBV30 and TRBJ1-1; TRBD1 is a possible D gene (5 bases). There are 16 residues in the CDR3. Trimming left V 0 bases short and J 3 bases short, with 17 bases between. The germline V gene encodes CDR1 GTSNPN and CDR2 SVGIG (reference sequence). The CDR3 is CAWSVPYPRGDTEAFF. The CDR3 DNA reads as TGTGCCTGGAGTGTACCCTACCCCCGAGGGGACACTGAAGCTTTCTTT.

The rearrangement links TRBV10-3 to TRBJ2-1; TRBD2 agrees at 9 bases. The V and J ends lost 6 bases and 6 bases, in that order; junction bases with no gene match: 6. Germline V gene lookup returns CDR1 ENHRY and CDR2 SYGVKD. The CDR3 consists of 14 residues. This chain's CDR3 is CAISGSGGSNEQFF. As DNA, the CDR3 is TGTGCCATCAGCGGAAGCGGGGGGTCCAATGAGCAGTTCTTC.

The sample holds one count of this clone. The rearrangement uses TRBV5-1 and TRBJ2-1; TRBD2 aligns across 10 bases. V dropped 0 bases and J dropped 4; count of bases not matched to a gene: 1. The CDR3 is 15 residues long. Germline V gene lookup returns CDR1 SGHRS and CDR2 YFSETQ. The CDR3 sequence: CASSLAAGGYNEQFF. CDR3 DNA: TGCGCCAGCAGCTTGGCAGCGGGAGGGTACAATGAGCAGTTCTTC.

V usage is TRBV6-5 and J usage is TRBJ1-2, with unresolved D. The CDR3 runs 16 residues. V was trimmed by 3 bases and J by 5 bases, leaving 19 bases between them. The germline CDR1 and CDR2 sequences are MNHEY and SVGAGI. CDR3 residues: CASSYTREAGRYGYTF. The CDR3, as DNA: TGTGCCAGCAGTTATACCCGGGAGGCAGGAAGATATGGCTACACCTTC.

The chain couples TRBV6-1 to TRBJ2-7; D is undetermined. CDR3 length equals 12 residues. Deletions cut 4 bases from V and 3 bases from J, with 7 bases between. CDR1 MNHNS and CDR2 SASEGT come from the germline V gene. In nucleotides, the CDR3 is TGTGCCAGCAGTGTCTTTGACTACGAGCAGTACTTC. Translating it yields CASSVFDYEQYF.

CDR3 bases: TGTGCCAGCAGTAACCCGCCAGGGAGGACTAACTATGGCTACACCTTC. This encodes CASSNPPGRTNYGYTF. The gene calls are TRBV27 and TRBJ1-2, with TRBD1 as a possible D gene (5 bases). This CDR3 spans 16 amino acids. V lost 5 bases, J lost 0 bases, and 16 bases lay in between. The V gene's germline CDR1 is MNHEY and CDR2 SMNVEV (reference sequence).

This clone has a handful of counts. The V and J genes are TRBV7-8 and TRBJ1-2, with D tentatively TRBD1 (5 bases). CDR3 length: 13 residues. V shed 5 bases and J shed 7 bases, with 14 bases lying between them. Per the germline V gene, CDR1 is SGHVS and CDR2 is FQNEAQ. This CDR3 is CASSPVGGSGYTF. CDR3 DNA sequence: TGTGCCAGCAGCCCCGTGGGGGGATCTGGCTACACCTTC.

The chain has TRBV6-1 and TRBJ2-1; D possibly corresponds to TRBD2 (6 bases). This CDR3 is built from 14 residues. V lost 3 bases and J lost 10, with 16 bases in between. The germline V gene encodes CDR1 MNHNS and CDR2 SASEGT. The CDR3 spells CASSDPAGLREQFF. The DNA for the CDR3 is TGTGCCAGCAGTGATCCAGCGGGCCTACGCGAGCAGTTCTTC.

The chain uses TRBV28 and TRBJ2-5; 11 nucleotides agree with TRBD2. Germline-derived CDR1 and CDR2 are MDHEN and SYDVKM. V lost 6 bases and J lost 9; bases outside the gene matches: 12. This CDR3 spans 15 amino acids. The CDR3 DNA reads TGTGCCAGCAGGAGTAGCGGGAGGGGGCCAGGGGCCCAGTACTTC. As protein: CASRSSGRGPGAQYF.

The rearrangement uses TRBV7-9 and TRBJ1-1; D is perhaps TRBD1 (6 bases). Trimming pared 5 bases from V and 11 bases from J, leaving 21 bases between. The CDR3 runs 14 residues. Per germline, CDR1 SEHNR and CDR2 FQNEAQ (reference sequence). CDR3 loop: CASSVLQGTPRAFF. The CDR3 region has the DNA TGTGCCAGCAGCGTACTCCAAGGGACACCCAGGGCTTTCTTT.

The chain recombines TRBV9 with TRBJ2-1; 8 positions agree with TRBD2. Trimming removed 1 base from V and 4 bases from J; junction bases left unmatched: 4. The CDR3 runs 15 residues. Germline CDR1 SGDLS, CDR2 YYNGEE. Here the CDR3 DNA reads TGTGCCAGCAGCGTATTAGCGGGGAGGTACAATGAGCAGTTCTTC. Translating it yields CASSVLAGRYNEQFF.

This chain uses TRBV19 with TRBJ1-2; 8 bases fit TRBD1. This CDR3 has 15 amino acids. V gave up 3 bases and J gave up 3 bases; unmatched junction bases: 6. Germline CDR1 LNHDA, CDR2 SQIVND (reference sequence). In DNA, the CDR3 is TGTGCCAGTAGTATTGCCAGGGGGCACGACTATGGCTACACCTTC. It yields the protein CASSIARGHDYGYTF.

This chain connects TRBV18 to TRBJ1-1; the match to TRBD1 covers 7 bases. Unmatched junction bases numbered 7, after V lost 2 bases and J lost 7 bases. The CDR3 consists of 14 residues. The germline V gene has CDR1 KGHSH and CDR2 LQKENI. The CDR3 sequence: CASSPDRAPFEAFF. The CDR3 region has the DNA TGTGCCAGCTCACCAGACAGGGCTCCATTTGAAGCTTTCTTT.

CDR3: CASSPGHSEAFF. The DNA of the CDR3 is TGTGCCAGCAGCCCAGGACACTCTGAAGCTTTCTTT. V gene TRBV7-9 combines with J gene TRBJ1-1, with D perhaps TRBD1 (5 bases). Germline V gene sequence: CDR1 SEHNR, CDR2 FQNEAQ (reference sequence). This CDR3 comprises 12 residues. V was cut by 5 bases and J by 6 bases, with 10 bases left in between.

J is TRBJ1-3 and V is TRBV6-6; the D gene is possibly TRBD1 (5 bases). CDR1 and CDR2 from the germline V gene are MNHNY and SVGAGI (reference sequence). The CDR3 extends over 15 amino acids. Trimming stripped 8 bases from V and 4 bases from J, with 18 bases between. This CDR3 is CASPAPQGRGNTIYF. CDR3 DNA: TGTGCCAGCCCAGCCCCTCAGGGTCGAGGAAACACCATATATTTT.

The chain employs TRBV5-1 and TRBJ2-3, with 10 bases aligning to TRBD2. The CDR3 extends over 14 amino acids. Germline CDR1 reads SGHRS; CDR2 reads YFSETQ. With V trimmed by 4 bases and J by 4 bases, 3 bases remained unmatched. The CDR3 protein is CASSPSGSSDTQYF. CDR3 DNA: TGCGCCAGCAGCCCTAGCGGGAGTTCAGATACGCAGTATTTT.

The V call is TRBV11-2, the J call TRBJ1-4; D might be TRBD1 (5 bases). CDR3 length: 13 residues. Trimming took 8 bases from V and 4 from J, leaving 11 bases between them. Germline V gives CDR1 SGHAT, CDR2 FQNNGV. The CDR3 DNA reads TGTGCCAGCTCCGGGGGTATTAATGAAAAACTGTTTTTT. This encodes CASSGGINEKLFF.

This chain connects TRBV5-1 to TRBJ2-2; no clear D. V was trimmed by 0 bases and J by 2 bases, leaving 8 bases between them. Germline CDR1 reads SGHRS; CDR2 reads YFSETQ. This CDR3 spans 15 amino acids. In DNA form, the CDR3 reads TGCGCCAGCAGCTTGGCCCAATTAAACACCGGGGAGCTGTTTTTT. Residues: CASSLAQLNTGELFF. The full variable domain, with the rest looked up from reference TRBV5-1 and TRBJ2-2, is KAGVTQTPRYLIKTRGQQVTLSCSPISGHRSVSWYQQTPGQGLQFLFEYFSETQRNKGNFPGRFSGRQFSNSRSEMNVSTLELGDSALYLCASSLAQLNTGELFFGEGSRLTVL.

This chain uses TRBV28 with TRBJ2-7; D gene uncertain. From germline, CDR1 is MDHEN and CDR2 SYDVKM. The CDR3 has 11 amino acids. V lost 3 bases and J lost 6, with 6 bases in between. The CDR3 region is CASSFVAEQYF. Here the CDR3 DNA reads TGTGCCAGCAGTTTTGTGGCCGAGCAGTACTTC.

CDR3 in DNA: TGTGCCAGCAGCCCAGGGAGCAAGGGTCAGCCCCAGCATTTT. Translated: CASSPGSKGQPQHF. The rearrangement uses TRBV7-9 and TRBJ1-5; tentative D call: TRBD1 (5 bases). The CDR3 is 14 amino acids. V shed 5 bases and J shed 6 bases, with 14 bases lying between them. Germline CDR1 and CDR2: SEHNR and FQNEAQ (reference sequence).

The rearrangement links TRBV7-9 to TRBJ2-3; a possible D gene is TRBD1 (6 bases). The germline V gene encodes CDR1 SEHNR and CDR2 FQNEAQ (reference sequence). The CDR3 consists of 17 residues. V shed 7 bases and J shed 2 bases, with 22 bases lying between them. The CDR3 spells CASTHIRVRGNTDTQYF. The CDR3 DNA is TGTGCCAGCACCCACATCCGGGTTAGGGGGAACACAGATACGCAGTATTTT. Looking up the rest from reference TRBV7-9 and TRBJ2-3 gives the full variable domain: DTGVSQNPRHKITKRGQNVTFRCDPISEHNRLYWYRQTLGQGPEFLTYFQNEAQLEKSRLLSDRFSAERPKGSFSTLEIQRTEQGDSAMYLCASTHIRVRGNTDTQYFGPGTRLTVL.

V gene TRBV19 combines with J gene TRBJ2-7; D possibly corresponds to TRBD2 (5 bases). CDR3 length: 13 residues. V shed 3 bases and J shed 4 bases, with 10 bases lying between them. Germline V gene data show CDR1 as LNHDA and CDR2 as SQIVND (reference sequence). In DNA, the CDR3 is TGTGCCAGTAGTATGCTAGCAGCTTACGAGCAGTACTTC. Its translation is CASSMLAAYEQYF.

CDR3 region: CASTSMGGQPQHF. The DNA for the CDR3 is TGTGCCAGCACCTCCATGGGGGGCCAGCCCCAGCATTTT. V and J are TRBV27 and TRBJ1-5; D perhaps matches TRBD1 (6 bases). CDR1 is MNHEY and CDR2 is SMNVEV in the germline V gene (reference sequence). CDR3 length: 13 amino acids. V was shortened by 7 bases and J by 7 bases, with 14 bases between the two germline ends.

The chain is built from TRBV11-2 and TRBJ2-1; 13 bases are shared with TRBD2. Looked up from germline, CDR1 is SGHAT and CDR2 is FQNNGV. This CDR3 spans 17 amino acids. V trimming: 4 bases; J trimming: 8 bases; junction bases outside the gene matches: 11. The CDR3 is CASSSWTSGSFSDEQFF. As DNA, the CDR3 is TGTGCCAGCAGCTCATGGACTAGCGGGAGCTTTTCGGATGAGCAGTTCTTC. The variable domain in full, completed from reference TRBV11-2 and TRBJ2-1, reads EAGVAQSPRYKIIEKRQSVAFWCNPISGHATLYWYQQILGQGPKLLIQFQNNGVVDDSQLPKDRFSAERLKGVDSTLKIQPAKLEDSAVYLCASSSWTSGSFSDEQFFGPGTRLTVL.

CDR3 amino acids: CAISVAGYGYTF. The CDR3 DNA is TGTGCCATCAGTGTTGCCGGCTATGGCTACACCTTC. The chain joins TRBV10-3 to TRBJ1-2, with D uncertain. V lost 4 bases and J 4 bases, leaving 7 bases between the germline ends. The CDR3 length is 12 residues. The germline CDR1 and CDR2 sequences are ENHRY and SYGVKD.